The 29 T cell receptor beta chains presented below share a single source sample, sequenced in a study of T cell responses to AZD1222 COVID-19 vaccine. The protocol was immunoSEQ multiplex PCR, while the TCRdb copy is restricted to in-frame clones and leaves out a portion. The sample includes 150,000 to 200,000 clones, approximately 90% of them seen just once. Sequencing was performed on peripheral blood, taken on day 0 of AZD1222 vaccination. Every receptor here comes from an adult in good health.

The CDR3 sequence: CASKKGQGNEKLFF. CDR3 coding DNA: TGTGCCAGCAAAAAGGGACAGGGGAATGAAAAACTGTTTTTT. The chain joins TRBV2 to TRBJ1-4, with TRBD1 identical over 10 bases. The junction had 4 bases not matched to a gene; V was cut back by 7 bases and J by 5 bases. The CDR3 loop spans 14 amino acids. From germline, CDR1 is SNHLY and CDR2 FYNNEI.

The chain recombines TRBV12-3 or TRBV12-4 with TRBJ1-5; D is uncertain. This CDR3 spans 13 amino acids. V gave up 1 base and J gave up 7 bases, with 8 bases separating them. CDR3 loop: CASSLDQLQPQHF. CDR3 in DNA: TGTGCCAGCAGTTTAGACCAGCTACAGCCCCAGCATTTT.

The V call is TRBV30, the J call TRBJ2-3; 7 bases map to TRBD2. CDR3 length: 14 residues. CDR1 is GTSNPN, CDR2 SVGIG, per germline (reference sequence). V lost 0 bases to trimming and J lost 4 bases; unmatched junction nucleotides: 4. This CDR3 reads CAWSVPGRPDTQYF. In DNA form, the CDR3 reads TGTGCCTGGAGTGTACCCGGGAGGCCAGATACGCAGTATTTT.

This clone was counted between two and nine times. The chain is built from TRBV7-2 and TRBJ2-2; weak D call: TRBD2 (5 bases). The CDR3 loop spans 13 amino acids. Trimming shortened V by 0 bases and J by 6 bases, and 5 bases separated the two germline ends. Per the germline V gene, CDR1 is SGHTA and CDR2 is FQGNSA. CDR3 region: CASSLASAGELFF. The DNA of the CDR3 is TGTGCCAGCAGCTTAGCTAGCGCCGGGGAGCTGTTTTTT.

This chain connects TRBV19 to TRBJ1-5; D is ambiguous. Looked up from germline, CDR1 is LNHDA and CDR2 is SQIVND (reference sequence). This CDR3 has 14 residues. Trimming removed 5 bases at V and 4 bases at J, with 12 bases between. CDR3 loop: CASSDTGPNQPQHF. In DNA form, the CDR3 reads TGTGCCAGTAGTGATACGGGCCCTAATCAGCCCCAGCATTTT. Filled out from reference TRBV19 and TRBJ1-5, the complete variable domain reads DGGITQSPKYLFRKEGQNVTLSCEQNLNHDAMYWYRQDPGQGLRLIYYSQIVNDFQKGDIAEGYSVSREKKESFPLTVTSAQKNPTAFYLCASSDTGPNQPQHFGDGTRLSIL.

This chain links TRBV24-1 with TRBJ1-2; no clear D. Per germline, CDR1 KGHDR and CDR2 SFDVKD. This CDR3 is built from 13 residues. The V end was cut by 4 bases, the J end by 0 bases, with 5 bases between. This CDR3 is CATSEGSNYGYTF. CDR3 sequence (DNA): TGTGCCACCAGTGAGGGCTCTAACTATGGCTACACCTTC.

The chain carries TRBV14 and TRBJ1-5; possible D gene TRBD1, 6 bases. The CDR3 is 14 residues long. V shed 4 bases and J shed 4 bases, with 11 bases lying between them. From germline, CDR1 is SGHDN and CDR2 FVKESK. In nucleotides, the CDR3 is TGTGCCAGCAGCCCACAGGGTCATAATCAGCCCCAGCATTTT. Protein: CASSPQGHNQPQHF.

The chain carries TRBV6-4 and TRBJ2-2, with no clear D. Trimming stripped 3 bases from V and 3 bases from J, with 8 bases between. CDR3 length: 14 amino acids. CDR1 is MRHNA and CDR2 is SNTAGT in the germline V gene. The CDR3 coding sequence is TGTGCCAGCAGTGAAAAAGGCCACACCGGGGAGCTGTTTTTT. As protein: CASSEKGHTGELFF.

The CDR3 spells CASSPTATGQREQYF. CDR3 DNA: TGTGCCAGCAGCCCGACCGCGACAGGACAACGCGAGCAGTACTTC. V and J are TRBV14 and TRBJ2-7; possible D gene TRBD1, 6 bases. The CDR3 has 15 residues. CDR1 SGHDN and CDR2 FVKESK come from the germline V gene. V was cut by 4 bases and J by 6 bases, with 19 bases left in between.

This clone was seen just once. This sequence joins TRBV7-9 and TRBJ1-5; D is uncertain. There are 14 residues in the CDR3. V gave up 1 base and J gave up 4 bases, with 8 bases separating them. Germline loops: CDR1 SEHNR, CDR2 FQNEAQ (reference sequence). CDR3 DNA: TGTGCCAGCAGCTTAGGGGAAAGGAATCAGCCCCAGCATTTT. Its protein is CASSLGERNQPQHF. Supplemented by reference TRBV7-9 and TRBJ1-5, the full variable domain reads DTGVSQNPRHKITKRGQNVTFRCDPISEHNRLYWYRQTLGQGPEFLTYFQNEAQLEKSRLLSDRFSAERPKGSFSTLEIQRTEQGDSAMYLCASSLGERNQPQHFGDGTRLSIL.

This clone was detected only once. The J gene is TRBJ1-4, the V gene TRBV15; D might be TRBD1 (6 bases). The V gene's germline CDR1 is LNHNV and CDR2 YYDKDF (reference sequence). Between the trimmed V and J ends, which lost 5 bases and 10 bases, there was a span of 20 bases. The CDR3 is 15 residues long. The CDR3 region is CATSWTGHVEGKLFF. CDR3 nucleotide sequence: TGTGCCACCAGCTGGACGGGACACGTTGAGGGAAAACTGTTTTTT.

This clone was observed a handful of times. J is TRBJ2-7 and V is TRBV27; D remains ambiguous. V gave up 1 base and J gave up 6 bases, with 16 bases separating them. From germline, CDR1 is MNHEY and CDR2 SMNVEV (reference sequence). CDR3 length: 15 amino acids. The CDR3 region is CASSLWAGSESEQYF. The CDR3 DNA sequence: TGTGCCAGCAGTTTATGGGCAGGTTCCGAGTCCGAGCAGTACTTC.

CDR3 protein: CASTRTGGYEQFF. The CDR3 DNA reads TGTGCCAGCACCCGAACAGGGGGCTATGAGCAGTTCTTC. The rearrangement uses TRBV6-6 and TRBJ2-1; 9 bases agree with TRBD1. From germline, CDR1 is MNHNY and CDR2 SVGAGI (reference sequence). The V and J ends lost 7 bases and 8 bases, in that order; junction bases with no gene match: 6. This CDR3 comprises 13 residues.

The chain links TRBV6-2 or TRBV6-3 to TRBJ2-7; D may be TRBD1 (5 bases). This CDR3 contains 14 residues. Germline CDR1 reads MNHEY; CDR2 reads SVGEGT. Trimming pared 2 bases from V and 5 bases from J, leaving 13 bases between. As DNA, the CDR3 is TGTGCCAGCAGTTACGTGGGGCTTGGGAACGAGCAGTACTTC. This sequence encodes CASSYVGLGNEQYF.

The chain uses TRBV27 and TRBJ2-7, with unresolved D. Germline-derived CDR1 and CDR2 are MNHEY and SMNVEV (reference sequence). CDR3 length: 13 amino acids. Deletions cut 8 bases from V and 2 bases from J, with 13 bases between. Here the CDR3 DNA reads TGTGCCAGCTCCTTCCGTCTCACCTACGAGCAGTACTTC. Translation: CASSFRLTYEQYF.

The V call is TRBV3-1 (or the pseudogene TRBV3-2), the J call TRBJ1-3; possibly TRBD1 for D (6 bases). V was trimmed by 2 bases and J by 7 bases, leaving 12 bases between them. The CDR3 is made up of 14 amino acids. Germline CDR1 LGHDT, CDR2 YNNKEL (reference sequence). The DNA for the CDR3 is TGTGCCAGCAGCCAAAAGGGGGGTTGGAACACCATATATTTT. Protein sequence: CASSQKGGWNTIYF.

The chain carries TRBV3-1 (or the pseudogene TRBV3-2) and TRBJ2-3, with a tentative D call TRBD2 (6 bases). The ends were cut back, 0 bases at V and 6 bases at J, with 10 bases in the middle. The germline CDR1 and CDR2 sequences are LGHDT and YNNKEL (reference sequence). CDR3 length: 14 residues. CDR3 bases: TGTGCCAGCAGCCAAGAGGGAGGAGGGGATACGCAGTATTTT. Translation: CASSQEGGGDTQYF.

V usage is TRBV20-1 and J usage is TRBJ1-2, with 11 bases aligning to TRBD1. The CDR3 extends over 15 amino acids. Germline CDR1 DFQATT, CDR2 SNEGSKA (reference sequence). With V trimmed by 3 bases and J by 3 bases, 6 bases remained unmatched. The CDR3 DNA is TGCAGTGCTAGTCCGGGACAGGGGGGAGACTATGGCTACACCTTC. Protein sequence: CSASPGQGGDYGYTF.

This chain uses TRBV9 with TRBJ2-5; D possibly matches TRBD1 or TRBD2 (5 bases each). The CDR3 totals 15 residues. Germline-derived CDR1 and CDR2 are SGDLS and YYNGEE. Deletions cut 4 bases from V and 5 bases from J, with 18 bases between. DNA for the CDR3: TGTGCCAGCAGCACTTCCCTGGGGGAAGGGGAGACCCAGTACTTC. It is translated as CASSTSLGEGETQYF.

A single count supports this clone. The rearrangement uses TRBV18 and TRBJ2-5; D ambiguous. The V and J ends lost 0 bases and 0 bases respectively, with 8 bases between them. Germline V gene lookup returns CDR1 KGHSH and CDR2 LQKENI. The CDR3 loop spans 15 amino acids. The CDR3, as DNA: TGTGCCAGCTCACCACCGCTAGGGTACCAAGAGACCCAGTACTTC. Its translation is CASSPPLGYQETQYF. Filled out from reference TRBV18 and TRBJ2-5, the complete variable domain reads NAGVMQNPRHLVRRRGQEARLRCSPMKGHSHVYWYRQLPEEGLKFMVYLQKENIIDESGMPKERFSAEFPKEGPSILRIQQVVRGDSAAYFCASSPPLGYQETQYFGPGTRLLVL.

This sequence joins TRBV2 and TRBJ2-2; 8 positions agree with TRBD2. V shed 5 bases, J shed 3 bases, and the junction held 5 bases outside the gene matches. The CDR3 has 15 residues. Germline loops: CDR1 SNHLY, CDR2 FYNNEI. The CDR3 DNA sequence: TGTGCCAGCAGTAGGGTAGCGGGGTACACCGGGGAGCTGTTTTTT. Translation: CASSRVAGYTGELFF.

The chain recombines TRBV6-5 with TRBJ1-1; tentatively, D is TRBD1 (6 bases). In germline, CDR1 is MNHEY, CDR2 SVGAGI. V was pared by 8 bases and J by 1 base, with 17 bases between. The CDR3 totals 15 residues. The CDR3 loop is CASGSGGARNTEAFF. The CDR3 nucleotides read TGTGCCAGCGGTTCTGGGGGGGCGAGGAACACTGAAGCTTTCTTT.

The chain couples TRBV3-1 (or the pseudogene TRBV3-2) to TRBJ1-3, with 7 nucleotides matching TRBD1. The CDR3 is 17 residues long. Germline CDR1 is LGHDT and CDR2 is YNNKEL (reference sequence). Trimming removed 5 bases from V and 0 bases from J; junction bases left unmatched: 10. The CDR3 spells CASSETGTAPSGNTIYF. As DNA, the CDR3 is TGTGCCAGCAGCGAAACCGGGACAGCGCCCTCTGGAAACACCATATATTTT.

The chain combines TRBV9 with TRBJ1-4; D is perhaps TRBD1 (6 bases). The CDR3 has 17 amino acids. Germline V CDR1 and CDR2: SGDLS, YYNGEE. V lost 3 bases, J lost 2 bases, and 17 bases lay in between. CDR3 sequence (DNA): TGTGCCAGCAGCGCAGGGGAGGGGACGTATACTAATGAAAAACTGTTTTTT. Encoded protein: CASSAGEGTYTNEKLFF.

The CDR3 DNA follows: TGTGCCAGCAGCTTAGGAAACAGGGGAGGGCGACCGAACACCGGGGAGCTGTTTTTT. Amino acids: CASSLGNRGGRPNTGELFF. The chain has TRBV11-2 and TRBJ2-2; possibly TRBD1 or TRBD2 for D (7 bases each). The germline V gene has CDR1 SGHAT and CDR2 FQNNGV. The CDR3 totals 19 residues. The V gene lost 1 base and the J gene lost 0 bases, with 18 bases spanning the gap.

This chain links TRBV28 with TRBJ2-2, with D possibly matching TRBD1 (5 bases). V lost 3 bases to trimming and J lost 7 bases, with 12 bases between them. The V gene's germline CDR1 is MDHEN and CDR2 SYDVKM. The CDR3 consists of 14 residues. In DNA form, the CDR3 reads TGTGCCAGCAGTTTCCTAACAGGTTACGGGGAGCTGTTTTTT. Translated: CASSFLTGYGELFF.

This clone has a single count. The genes are TRBV27 and TRBJ2-7; the match to TRBD2 covers 7 bases. The germline V gene encodes CDR1 MNHEY and CDR2 SMNVEV (reference sequence). Trimming took 5 bases from V and 2 from J; bases not matched to a gene: 18. The CDR3 runs 18 residues. CDR3 sequence (DNA): TGTGCCAGCAGTCCCTCTGGGCCCGCGGGAGACTTCACCTACGAGCAGTACTTC. Its translation is CASSPSGPAGDFTYEQYF.

The chain employs TRBV10-1 and TRBJ1-1; no definite D call. This CDR3 is built from 14 residues. Trimming removed 5 bases at V and 2 bases at J, with 12 bases between. CDR1 WNHNN and CDR2 SYGVQD come from the germline V gene (reference sequence). CDR3 nucleotides: TGCGCCAGCAGTCTGGACTGGGCCAACACTGAAGCTTTCTTT. Amino acids: CASSLDWANTEAFF.

The chain joins TRBV7-8 to TRBJ1-5, with a weak D call TRBD1 (5 bases). Germline CDR1 and CDR2: SGHVS and FQNEAQ. This CDR3 is built from 17 residues. Trimming shortened V by 1 base and J by 0 bases, and 13 bases separated the two germline ends. Here the CDR3 DNA reads TGTGCCAGCAGCTTAGTCGTAGGCGGGGGTAGCAATCAGCCCCAGCATTTT. This sequence encodes CASSLVVGGGSNQPQHF.